This T cell receptor beta chain appears in the sequencing data of a study of blood T cell repertoires in COVID-19. V was pared by 0 bases and J by 10 bases, with 13 bases between. Germline V CDR1 and CDR2: SGHNT, YYREEE (reference sequence). The CDR3 totals 13 residues. Sequencing was performed with immunoSEQ multiplex PCR; in TCRdb, only in-frame clones are kept and a portion is missing. The sample consists of under 300,000 clones, 84% of them appearing once. V gene TRBV5-4 combines with J gene TRBJ1-2, with a weak D call TRBD1 (6 bases). The sequence came from a man over 45 with acute or convalescent COVID-19. Sequences were obtained from peripheral blood. The CDR3 DNA sequence: TGTGCCAGCAGCTTGGTCGGGACATCGGACTACACCTTC. Translated: CASSLVGTSDYTF. Full variable domain (missing parts from reference TRBV5-4 and TRBJ1-2): ETGVTQSPTHLIKTRGQQVTLRCSSQSGHNTVSWYQQALGQGPQFIFQYYREEENGRGNFPPRFSGLQFPNYSSELNVNALELDDSALYLCASSLVGTSDYTFGSGTRLTVV.